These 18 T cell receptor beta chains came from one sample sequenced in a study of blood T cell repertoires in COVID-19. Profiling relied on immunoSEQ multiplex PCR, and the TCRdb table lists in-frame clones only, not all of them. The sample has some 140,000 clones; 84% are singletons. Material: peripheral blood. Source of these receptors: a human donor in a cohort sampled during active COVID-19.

The CDR3 sequence: CASSVNGQGTDTQYF. CDR3 nucleotide sequence: TGTGCCAGCAGTGTGAACGGACAGGGCACAGATACGCAGTATTTT. The V call is TRBV6-4, the J call TRBJ2-3, with 7 nucleotides matching TRBD1. The germline V gene encodes CDR1 MRHNA and CDR2 SNTAGT. The CDR3 has 15 amino acids. Trimming at V came to 4 bases and at J to 1 base, leaving 5 bases not matched to a gene.

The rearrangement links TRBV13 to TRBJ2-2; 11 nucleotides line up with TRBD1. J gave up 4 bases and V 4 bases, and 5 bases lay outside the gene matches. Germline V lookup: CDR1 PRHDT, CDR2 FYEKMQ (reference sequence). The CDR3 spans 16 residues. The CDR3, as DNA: TGTGCCAGCAGCTATGGACAGGGGGCACTCACCGGGGAGCTGTTTTTT. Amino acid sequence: CASSYGQGALTGELFF.

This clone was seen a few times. In nucleotides, the CDR3 is TGTGCCAGCAAGTCGGGGCTCTTCCAACAGGGGAGCTATGGCTACACCTTC. Protein: CASKSGLFQQGSYGYTF. The J gene is TRBJ1-2, the V gene TRBV27; 7 positions agree with TRBD1. Germline-derived CDR1 and CDR2 are MNHEY and SMNVEV (reference sequence). The CDR3 is made up of 17 amino acids. Trimming removed 7 bases from V and 4 bases from J; junction bases left unmatched: 18.

The CDR3: CASSGRTGYTEAFF. For the CDR3, the DNA is TGTGCCAGCAGTGGGCGGACAGGGTACACTGAAGCTTTCTTT. This chain links TRBV6-6 with TRBJ1-1, with 8 bases that match TRBD1. Trimming cost V 5 bases and J 3 bases; bases outside gene matches: 5. The CDR3 has 14 residues. Germline loops: CDR1 MNHNY, CDR2 SVGAGI (reference sequence).

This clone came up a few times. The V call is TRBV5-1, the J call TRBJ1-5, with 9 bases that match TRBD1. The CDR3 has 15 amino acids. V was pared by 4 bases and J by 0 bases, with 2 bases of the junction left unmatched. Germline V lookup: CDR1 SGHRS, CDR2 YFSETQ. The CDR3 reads CASSRTGDSNQPQHF. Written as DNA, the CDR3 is TGCGCCAGCAGCCGGACAGGGGATAGCAATCAGCCCCAGCATTTT.

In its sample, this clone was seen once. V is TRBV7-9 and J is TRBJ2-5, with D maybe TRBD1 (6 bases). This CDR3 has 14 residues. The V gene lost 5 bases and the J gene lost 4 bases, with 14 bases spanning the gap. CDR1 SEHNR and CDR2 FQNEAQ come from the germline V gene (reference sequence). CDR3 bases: TGTGCCAGCAGCGCGCAGGGGATGAGAGAGACCCAGTACTTC. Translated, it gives CASSAQGMRETQYF.

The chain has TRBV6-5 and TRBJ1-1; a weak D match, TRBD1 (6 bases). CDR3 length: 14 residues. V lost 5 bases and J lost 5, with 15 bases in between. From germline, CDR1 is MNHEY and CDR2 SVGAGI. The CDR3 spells CASSNGNRVTEAFF. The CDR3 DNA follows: TGTGCCAGCAGTAACGGGAACAGGGTGACTGAAGCTTTCTTT.

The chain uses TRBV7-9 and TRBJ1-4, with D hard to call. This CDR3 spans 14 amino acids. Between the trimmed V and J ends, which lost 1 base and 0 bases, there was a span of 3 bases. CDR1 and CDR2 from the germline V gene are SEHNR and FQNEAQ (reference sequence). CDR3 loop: CASSLGATNEKLFF. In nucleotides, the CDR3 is TGTGCCAGCAGCTTAGGAGCAACTAATGAAAAACTGTTTTTT.

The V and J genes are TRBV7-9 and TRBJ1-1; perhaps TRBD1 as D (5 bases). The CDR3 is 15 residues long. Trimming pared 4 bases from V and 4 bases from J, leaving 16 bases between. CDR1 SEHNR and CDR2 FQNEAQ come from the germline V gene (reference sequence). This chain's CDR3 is CASSSLRGGSTEAFF. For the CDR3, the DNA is TGTGCCAGCAGCTCGTTGCGGGGGGGGAGCACTGAAGCTTTCTTT.

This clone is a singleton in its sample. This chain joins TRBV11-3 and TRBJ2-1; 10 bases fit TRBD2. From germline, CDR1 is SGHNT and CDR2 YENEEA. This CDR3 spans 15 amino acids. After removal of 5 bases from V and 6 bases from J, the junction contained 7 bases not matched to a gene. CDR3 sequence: CASSIRAGGLNEQFF. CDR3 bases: TGTGCCAGCAGCATACGAGCGGGGGGGCTCAATGAGCAGTTCTTC.

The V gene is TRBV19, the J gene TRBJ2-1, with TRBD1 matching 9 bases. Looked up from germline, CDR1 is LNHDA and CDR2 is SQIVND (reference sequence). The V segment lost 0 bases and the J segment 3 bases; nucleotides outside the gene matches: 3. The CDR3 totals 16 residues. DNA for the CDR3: TGTGCCAGTAGTATAGAGGGACAGGGATTCTACAATGAGCAGTTCTTC. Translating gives CASSIEGQGFYNEQFF. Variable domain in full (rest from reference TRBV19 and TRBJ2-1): DGGITQSPKYLFRKEGQNVTLSCEQNLNHDAMYWYRQDPGQGLRLIYYSQIVNDFQKGDIAEGYSVSREKKESFPLTVTSAQKNPTAFYLCASSIEGQGFYNEQFFGPGTRLTVL.

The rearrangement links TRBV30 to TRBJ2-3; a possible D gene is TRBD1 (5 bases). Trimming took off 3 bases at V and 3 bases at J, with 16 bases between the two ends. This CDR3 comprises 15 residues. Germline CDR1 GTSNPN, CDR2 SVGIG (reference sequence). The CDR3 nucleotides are TGTGCCTGGAGAGCAGGGTTTTGGAGAACAGATACGCAGTATTTT. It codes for CAWRAGFWRTDTQYF.

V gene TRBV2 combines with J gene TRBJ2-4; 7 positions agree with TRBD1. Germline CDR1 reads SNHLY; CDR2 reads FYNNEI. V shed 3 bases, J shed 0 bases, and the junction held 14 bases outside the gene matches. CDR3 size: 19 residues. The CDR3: CASSDKTGMGPLAKNIQYF. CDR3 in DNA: TGTGCCAGCAGTGATAAGACAGGGATGGGGCCATTAGCCAAAAACATTCAGTACTTC.

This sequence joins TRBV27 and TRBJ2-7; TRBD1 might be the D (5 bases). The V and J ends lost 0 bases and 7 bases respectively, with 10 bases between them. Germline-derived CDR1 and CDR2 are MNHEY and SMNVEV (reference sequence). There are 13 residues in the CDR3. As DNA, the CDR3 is TGTGCCAGCAGTTTATCACCAGGGTGGGAGCAGTACTTC. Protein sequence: CASSLSPGWEQYF.

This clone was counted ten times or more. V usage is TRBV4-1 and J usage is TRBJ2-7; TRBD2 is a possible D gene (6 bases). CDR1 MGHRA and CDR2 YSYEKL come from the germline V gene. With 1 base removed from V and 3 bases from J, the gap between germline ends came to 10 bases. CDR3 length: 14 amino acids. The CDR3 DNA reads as TGCGCCAGCAGCCAAGTGGTTAGCGGCTACGAGCAGTACTTC. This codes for CASSQVVSGYEQYF.

The CDR3 spells CASSVGWAGITEAFF. CDR3 nucleotides: TGTGCCAGCAGCGTAGGGTGGGCCGGGATCACTGAAGCTTTCTTT. V gene TRBV9 combines with J gene TRBJ1-1; D remains ambiguous. Germline CDR1 and CDR2: SGDLS and YYNGEE. The CDR3 covers 15 residues. The ends were cut back, 0 bases at V and 4 bases at J, with 13 bases in the middle.

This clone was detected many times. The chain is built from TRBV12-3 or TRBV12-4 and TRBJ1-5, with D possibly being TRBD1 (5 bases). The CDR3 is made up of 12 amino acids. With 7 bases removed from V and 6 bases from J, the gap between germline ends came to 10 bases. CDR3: CASKSGSQPQHF. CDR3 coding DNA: TGTGCCAGCAAGTCAGGGTCTCAGCCCCAGCATTTT.

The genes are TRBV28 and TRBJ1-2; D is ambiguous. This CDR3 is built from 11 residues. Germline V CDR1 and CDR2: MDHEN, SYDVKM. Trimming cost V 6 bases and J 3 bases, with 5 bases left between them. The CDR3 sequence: CASRSHYGYTF. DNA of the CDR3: TGTGCCAGCAGAAGCCACTATGGCTACACCTTC.